This is a list of T cell receptor beta chains from one sample in a study of CD8+ T cells in alopecia areata. Some clones are missing from TCRdb's copy, which holds only in-frame ones; the method was immunoSEQ multiplex PCR. This table has hundreds of thousands of clones, 60% appearing once. The input for sequencing was CD4+ T cells sorted from blood, taken around week 54, from a patient treated with tofacitinib. These receptors came from a human donor with alopecia areata. CDR3s include the opening cysteine and the closing phenylalanine or tryptophan. A D gene is named only where the DNA matches it firmly. Some rows have no size entry. The others give once, few or many, or a class for an expanded clone.

J	D	size	V	DNA	CDR3
TRBJ2-7	-	-	TRBV2	TGTGCCAGCAGGAGGGACCTAACCTACGAGCAGTACTTC	CASRRDLTYEQYF
TRBJ1-4	-	-	TRBV27	TGTGCCAGCAGTTCCTCCGGGGATTCGGCGACTAATGAAAAACTGTTTTTT	CASSSSGDSATNEKLFF
TRBJ1-4	TRBD1	few	TRBV18	TGTGCCAGCTCACGGGACAGGGGTGAAAAACTGTTTTTT	CASSRDRGEKLFF
TRBJ2-7	TRBD1	-	TRBV2	TGTGCCAGCAGTGTGGGACAGGGGGCCTCCTACGAGCAGTACTTC	CASSVGQGASYEQYF
TRBJ1-3	-	few	TRBV10-3	TGTGCCATCAGTTCACCCTCTGGAAACACCATATATTTT	CAISSPSGNTIYF
TRBJ1-1	TRBD1	once	TRBV30	TGTGCCTGGAACCCGGACAGGGCTGGAAACACTGAAGCTTTCTTT	CAWNPDRAGNTEAFF
TRBJ2-3	-	-	TRBV7-6	TGTGCCAGCAGCTTAAGCTTGGGGCTCGGCACAGATACGCAGTATTTT	CASSLSLGLGTDTQYF
TRBJ2-1	TRBD1	-	TRBV29-1	TGCAGCGCAGGGGGAAATGAGCAGTTCTTC	CSAGGNEQFF
TRBJ2-3	-	-	TRBV6-1	TGTGCCAGCTCGGTCGGTGGGGGAACAGATACGCAGTATTTT	CASSVGGGTDTQYF
TRBJ1-1	TRBD1	-	TRBV18	TGTGCCAGCTCACCACTGGGACAGGGGGCCACTGAAGCTTTCTTT	CASSPLGQGATEAFF
TRBJ2-3	-	-	TRBV29-1	TGCAGCGTTGAAGATCAAAGGGCAGATACGCAGTATTTT	CSVEDQRADTQYF
TRBJ2-7	TRBD1	-	TRBV29-1	TGCCCCACCGGGACAGAAGACTCCTACGAGCAGTACTTC	CPTGTEDSYEQYF
TRBJ1-6	TRBD1	once	TRBV5-4	TGTGCCAGCAGCTATGGACAGGGGCCTCCCCGGGGTTCACCCCTCCACTTT	CASSYGQGPPRGSPLHF
TRBJ1-5	-	-	TRBV10-3	TGTGCCATCAGTGAGAATGTGGGGGGCGCCGGCAATCAGCCCCAGCATTTT	CAISENVGGAGNQPQHF
TRBJ1-2	-	few	TRBV29-1	TGCAGCGTTGACGTCGGCAGGGTCGGCTATGGCTACACCTTC	CSVDVGRVGYGYTF
TRBJ2-1	TRBD2	-	TRBV7-7	TGTGCTAGCAGCCCTAGCGGGGGTCCAAGCAATGAGCAGTTCTTC	CASSPSGGPSNEQFF
TRBJ1-5	-	-	TRBV2	TGTGCCAGCAGTTCCGACAGTCAGCCCCAGCATTTT	CASSSDSQPQHF
TRBJ2-7	TRBD1	-	TRBV10-1	TGCGCCAGCAGTGAGTCGAAGGGGACAGACTACGAGCAGTACTTC	CASSESKGTDYEQYF
TRBJ2-1	TRBD2	-	TRBV5-4	TGTGCCAGCAGCGGAGGACTAGGCCATCTGTTCTTC	CASSGGLGHLFF
TRBJ2-3	-	-	TRBV18	TGTGCCAGCTCAATGACGGGGCGTCCAGATACGCAGTATTTT	CASSMTGRPDTQYF